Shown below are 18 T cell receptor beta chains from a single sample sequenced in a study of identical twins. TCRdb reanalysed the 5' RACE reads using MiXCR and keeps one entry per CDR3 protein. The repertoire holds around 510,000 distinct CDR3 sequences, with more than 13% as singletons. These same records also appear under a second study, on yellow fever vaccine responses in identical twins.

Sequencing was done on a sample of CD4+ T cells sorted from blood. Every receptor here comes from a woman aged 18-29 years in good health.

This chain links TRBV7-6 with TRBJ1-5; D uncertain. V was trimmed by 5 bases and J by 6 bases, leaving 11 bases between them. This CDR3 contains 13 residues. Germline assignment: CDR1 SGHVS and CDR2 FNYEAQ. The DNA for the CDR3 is TGTGCCAGCAGCCCCAGTCTTGCTCAGCCCCAGCATTTT. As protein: CASSPSLAQPQHF. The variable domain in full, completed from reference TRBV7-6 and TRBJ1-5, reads GAGVSQSPRYKVTKRGQDVALRCDPISGHVSLYWYRQALGQGPEFLTYFNYEAQQDKSGLPNDRFSAERPEGSISTLTIQRTEQRDSAMYRCASSPSLAQPQHFGDGTRLSIL.

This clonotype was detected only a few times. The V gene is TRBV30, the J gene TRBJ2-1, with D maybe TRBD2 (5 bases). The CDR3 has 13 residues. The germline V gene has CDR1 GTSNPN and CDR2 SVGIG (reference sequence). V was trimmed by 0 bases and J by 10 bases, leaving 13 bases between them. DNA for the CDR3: TGTGCCTGGAGTGTTTTAACCGGGAACGAGCAGTTCTTC. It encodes CAWSVLTGNEQFF.

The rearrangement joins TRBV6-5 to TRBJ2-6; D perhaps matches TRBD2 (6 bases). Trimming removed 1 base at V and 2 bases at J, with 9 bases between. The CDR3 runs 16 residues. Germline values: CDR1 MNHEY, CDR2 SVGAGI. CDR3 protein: CASSYFSGAGANVLTF. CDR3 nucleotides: TGTGCCAGCAGTTACTTCTCGGGGGCTGGGGCCAACGTCCTGACTTTC.

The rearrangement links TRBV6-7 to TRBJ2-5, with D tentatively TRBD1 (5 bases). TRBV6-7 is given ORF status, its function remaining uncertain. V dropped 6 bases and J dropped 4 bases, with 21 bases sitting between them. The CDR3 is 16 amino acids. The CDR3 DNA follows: TGTGCCAGCAGCCCGGTACTGCAGGGTGAGGCAGAGACCCAGTACTTC. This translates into CASSPVLQGEAETQYF.

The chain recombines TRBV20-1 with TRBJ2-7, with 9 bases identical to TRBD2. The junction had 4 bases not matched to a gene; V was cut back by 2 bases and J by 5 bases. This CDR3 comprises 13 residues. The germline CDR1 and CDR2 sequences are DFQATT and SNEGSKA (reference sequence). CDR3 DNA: TGCAGTGCTAGAAGTAGCGGGAGTAACGAGCAGTACTTC. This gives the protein CSARSSGSNEQYF.

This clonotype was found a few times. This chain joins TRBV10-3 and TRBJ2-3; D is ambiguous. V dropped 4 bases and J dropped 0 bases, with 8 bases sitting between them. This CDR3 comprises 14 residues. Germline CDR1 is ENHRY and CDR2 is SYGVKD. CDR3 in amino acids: CAISVGESTDTQYF. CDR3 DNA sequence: TGTGCCATCAGTGTAGGCGAGAGCACAGATACGCAGTATTTT.

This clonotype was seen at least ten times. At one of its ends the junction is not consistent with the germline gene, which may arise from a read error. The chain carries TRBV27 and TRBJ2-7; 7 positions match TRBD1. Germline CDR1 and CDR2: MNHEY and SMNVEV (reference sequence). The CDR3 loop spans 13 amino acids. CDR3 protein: CASSRDSLYEQYF. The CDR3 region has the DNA TGCGCCAGCAGCCGGGACAGTCTATACGAGCAGTACTTC.

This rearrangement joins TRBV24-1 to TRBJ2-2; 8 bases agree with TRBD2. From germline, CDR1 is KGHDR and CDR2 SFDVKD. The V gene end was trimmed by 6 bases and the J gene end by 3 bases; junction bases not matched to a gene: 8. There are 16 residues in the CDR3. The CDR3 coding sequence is TGTGCCACCAGTCGGGTCAGCGGGAGTGACACCGGGGAGCTGTTTTTT. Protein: CATSRVSGSDTGELFF.

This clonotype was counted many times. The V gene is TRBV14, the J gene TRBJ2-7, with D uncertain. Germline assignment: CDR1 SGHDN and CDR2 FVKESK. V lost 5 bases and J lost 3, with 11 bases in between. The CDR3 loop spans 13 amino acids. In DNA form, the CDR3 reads TGTGCCAGCAGCAGGGAACGAATCTACGAGCAGTACTTC. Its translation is CASSRERIYEQYF.

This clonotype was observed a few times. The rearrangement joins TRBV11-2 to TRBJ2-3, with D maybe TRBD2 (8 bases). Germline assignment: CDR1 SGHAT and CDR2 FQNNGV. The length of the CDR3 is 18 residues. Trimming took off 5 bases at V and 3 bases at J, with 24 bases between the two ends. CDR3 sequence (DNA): TGTGCCAGCAGCCTCAATATGGGCGGGGGGACAGTGACAGATACGCAGTATTTT. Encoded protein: CASSLNMGGGTVTDTQYF.

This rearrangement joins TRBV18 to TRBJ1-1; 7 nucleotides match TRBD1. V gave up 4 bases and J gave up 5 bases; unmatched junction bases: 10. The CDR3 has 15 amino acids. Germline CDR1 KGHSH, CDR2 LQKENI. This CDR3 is CASSRLRGPGTEAFF. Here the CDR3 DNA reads TGTGCCAGCTCACGGTTGAGGGGGCCCGGAACTGAAGCTTTCTTT.

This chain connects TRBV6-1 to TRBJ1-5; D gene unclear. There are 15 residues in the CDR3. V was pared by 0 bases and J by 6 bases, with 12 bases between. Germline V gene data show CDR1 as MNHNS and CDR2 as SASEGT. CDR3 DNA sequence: TGTGCCAGCAGTGAAGCTGGAGGTTACAGTCAGCCCCAGCATTTT. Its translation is CASSEAGGYSQPQHF.

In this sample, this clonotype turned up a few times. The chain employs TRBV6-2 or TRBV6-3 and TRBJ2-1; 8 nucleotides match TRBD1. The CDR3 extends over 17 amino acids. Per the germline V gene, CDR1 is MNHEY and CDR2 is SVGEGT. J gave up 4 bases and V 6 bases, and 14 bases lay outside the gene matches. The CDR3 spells CASRTHRGALLYNEQFF. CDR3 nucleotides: TGTGCCAGCAGGACGCACAGGGGGGCTCTCCTGTACAATGAGCAGTTCTTC.

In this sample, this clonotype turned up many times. This chain's CDR3 is CSARVSYEQYF. For the CDR3, the DNA is TGCAGTGCTAGAGTTAGCTACGAGCAGTACTTC. The chain carries TRBV20-1 and TRBJ2-7; D gene uncertain. The germline V gene encodes CDR1 DFQATT and CDR2 SNEGSKA (reference sequence). This CDR3 region has 11 residues. The ends were cut back, 1 base at V and 3 bases at J, with 4 bases in the middle.

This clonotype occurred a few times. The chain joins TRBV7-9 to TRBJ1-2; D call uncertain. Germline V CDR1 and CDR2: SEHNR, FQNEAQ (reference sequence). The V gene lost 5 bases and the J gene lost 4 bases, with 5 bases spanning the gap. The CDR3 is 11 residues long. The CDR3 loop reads CASSRTYGYTF. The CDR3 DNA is TGTGCCAGCAGCCGGACCTATGGCTACACCTTC. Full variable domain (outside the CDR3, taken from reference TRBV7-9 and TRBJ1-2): DTGVSQNPRHKITKRGQNVTFRCDPISEHNRLYWYRQTLGQGPEFLTYFQNEAQLEKSRLLSDRFSAERPKGSFSTLEIQRTEQGDSAMYLCASSRTYGYTFGSGTRLTVV.

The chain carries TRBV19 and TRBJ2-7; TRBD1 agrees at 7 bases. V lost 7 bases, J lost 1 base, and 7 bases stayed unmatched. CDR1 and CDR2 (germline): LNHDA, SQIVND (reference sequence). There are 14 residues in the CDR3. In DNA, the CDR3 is TGTGCCAGTAAGGTGGCAGGGGGATCCTACGAGCAGTACTTC. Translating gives CASKVAGGSYEQYF.

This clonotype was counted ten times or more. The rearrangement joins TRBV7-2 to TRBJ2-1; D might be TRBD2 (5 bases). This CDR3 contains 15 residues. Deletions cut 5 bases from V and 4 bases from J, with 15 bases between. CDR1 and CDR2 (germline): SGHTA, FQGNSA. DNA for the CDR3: TGTGCCAGCAGCGGCCGGGGAGAGGGATACAATGAGCAGTTCTTC. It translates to CASSGRGEGYNEQFF.

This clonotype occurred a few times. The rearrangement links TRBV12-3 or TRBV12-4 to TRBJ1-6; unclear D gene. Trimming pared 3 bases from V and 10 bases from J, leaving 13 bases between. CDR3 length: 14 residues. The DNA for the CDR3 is TGTGCCAGCAGTTTTTGGGCGGCTGGCTCACCCCTCCACTTT. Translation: CASSFWAAGSPLHF.